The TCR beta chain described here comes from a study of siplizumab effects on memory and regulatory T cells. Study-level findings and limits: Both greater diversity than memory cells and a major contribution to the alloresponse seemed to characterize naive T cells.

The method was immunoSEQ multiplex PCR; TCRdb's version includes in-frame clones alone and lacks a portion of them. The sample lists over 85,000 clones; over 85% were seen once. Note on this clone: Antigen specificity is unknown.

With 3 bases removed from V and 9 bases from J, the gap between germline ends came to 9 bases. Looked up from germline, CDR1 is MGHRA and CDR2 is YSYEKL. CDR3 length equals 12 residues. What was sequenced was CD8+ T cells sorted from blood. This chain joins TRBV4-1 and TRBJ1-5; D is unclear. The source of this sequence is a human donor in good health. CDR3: CASSQPAGPQHF. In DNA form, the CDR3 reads TGCGCCAGCAGCCAGCCGGCGGGGCCCCAGCATTTT.